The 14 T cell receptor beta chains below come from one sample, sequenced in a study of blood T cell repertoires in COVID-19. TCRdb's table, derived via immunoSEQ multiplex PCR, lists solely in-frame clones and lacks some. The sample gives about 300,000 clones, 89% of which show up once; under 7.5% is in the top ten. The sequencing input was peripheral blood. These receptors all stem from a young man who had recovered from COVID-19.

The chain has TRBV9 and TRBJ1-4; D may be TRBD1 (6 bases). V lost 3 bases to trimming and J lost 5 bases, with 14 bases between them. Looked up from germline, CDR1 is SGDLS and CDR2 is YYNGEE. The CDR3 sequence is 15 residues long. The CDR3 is CASSGSGGANEKLFF. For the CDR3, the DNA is TGTGCCAGCAGCGGTTCTGGGGGGGCCAATGAAAAACTGTTTTTT.

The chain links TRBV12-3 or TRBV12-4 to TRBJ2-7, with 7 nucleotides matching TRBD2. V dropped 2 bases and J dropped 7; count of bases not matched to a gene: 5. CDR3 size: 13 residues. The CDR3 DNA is TGTGCCAGCAGTTTAACCCCGGGGGGTGAGCAGTACTTC. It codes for CASSLTPGGEQYF.

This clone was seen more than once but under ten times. The CDR3 loop reads CAIQDGQGTDGKGYTF. CDR3 DNA: TGTGCCATCCAAGATGGACAGGGGACCGATGGGAAGGGCTACACCTTC. This chain links TRBV10-3 with TRBJ1-2; 9 bases line up with TRBD1. J lost 8 bases, V lost 8 bases, and 18 bases had no gene match. The germline V gene has CDR1 ENHRY and CDR2 SYGVKD. CDR3 length: 16 residues.

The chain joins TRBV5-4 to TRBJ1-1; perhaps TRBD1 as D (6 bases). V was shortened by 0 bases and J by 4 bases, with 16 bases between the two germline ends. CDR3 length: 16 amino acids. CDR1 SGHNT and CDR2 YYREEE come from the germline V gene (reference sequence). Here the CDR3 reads CASSLGGLGLSTEAFF. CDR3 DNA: TGTGCCAGCAGCTTGGGGGGGCTCGGGTTGAGCACTGAAGCTTTCTTT.

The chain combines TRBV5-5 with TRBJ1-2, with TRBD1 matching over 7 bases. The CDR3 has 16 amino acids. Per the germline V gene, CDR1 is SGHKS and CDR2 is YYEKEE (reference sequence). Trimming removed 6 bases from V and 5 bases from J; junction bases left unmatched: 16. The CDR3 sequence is CASTSRDSFLGYGYTF. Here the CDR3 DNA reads TGTGCCAGCACCTCCCGGGACAGCTTTCTGGGGTATGGCTACACCTTC.

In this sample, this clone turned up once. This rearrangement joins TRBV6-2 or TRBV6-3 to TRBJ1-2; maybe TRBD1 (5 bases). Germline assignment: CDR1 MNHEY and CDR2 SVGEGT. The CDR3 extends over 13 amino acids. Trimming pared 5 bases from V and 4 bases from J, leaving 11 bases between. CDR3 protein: CASSPGDLYGYTF. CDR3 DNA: TGTGCCAGCAGTCCGGGGGACCTCTATGGCTACACCTTC.

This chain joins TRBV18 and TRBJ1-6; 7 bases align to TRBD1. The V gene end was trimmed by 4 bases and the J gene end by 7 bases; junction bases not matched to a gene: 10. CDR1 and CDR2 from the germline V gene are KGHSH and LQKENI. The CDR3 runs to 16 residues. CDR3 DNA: TGTGCCAGCTCACTGTACGAAGGGACAGAGAATTCACCCCTCCACTTT. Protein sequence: CASSLYEGTENSPLHF.

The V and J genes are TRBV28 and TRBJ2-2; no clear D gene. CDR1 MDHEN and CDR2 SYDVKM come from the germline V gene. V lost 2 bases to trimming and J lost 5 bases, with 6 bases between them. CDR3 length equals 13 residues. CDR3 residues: CASSLRVTGELFF. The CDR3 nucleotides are TGTGCCAGCAGTTTACGAGTAACCGGGGAGCTGTTTTTT.

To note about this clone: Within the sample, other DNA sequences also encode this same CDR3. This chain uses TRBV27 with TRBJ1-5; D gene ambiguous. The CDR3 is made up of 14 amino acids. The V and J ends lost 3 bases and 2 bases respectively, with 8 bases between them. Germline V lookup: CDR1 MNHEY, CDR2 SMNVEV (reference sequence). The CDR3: CASSLGQGNQPQHF. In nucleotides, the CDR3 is TGTGCCAGCAGTTTGGGCCAGGGCAATCAGCCCCAGCATTTT.

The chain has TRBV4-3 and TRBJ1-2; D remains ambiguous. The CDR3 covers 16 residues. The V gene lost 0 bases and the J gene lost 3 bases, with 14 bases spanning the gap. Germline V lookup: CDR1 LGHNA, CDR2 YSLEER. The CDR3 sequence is CASSQDRGFLYYGYTF. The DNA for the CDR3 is TGCGCCAGCAGCCAAGATCGAGGGTTTCTTTACTATGGCTACACCTTC.

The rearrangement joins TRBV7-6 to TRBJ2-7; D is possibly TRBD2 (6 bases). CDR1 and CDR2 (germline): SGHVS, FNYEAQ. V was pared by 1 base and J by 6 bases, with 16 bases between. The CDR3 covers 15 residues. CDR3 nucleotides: TGTGCCAGCAGCTTAGTCGGGGTATCGGAGGGCGAGCAGTACTTC. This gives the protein CASSLVGVSEGEQYF.

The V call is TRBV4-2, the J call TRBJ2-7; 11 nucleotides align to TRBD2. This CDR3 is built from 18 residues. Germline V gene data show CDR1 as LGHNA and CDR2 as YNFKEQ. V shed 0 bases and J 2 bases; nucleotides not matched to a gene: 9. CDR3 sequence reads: CASSQDGTSGTFTYEQYF. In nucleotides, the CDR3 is TGTGCCAGCAGCCAAGACGGGACTAGCGGAACCTTTACCTACGAGCAGTACTTC.

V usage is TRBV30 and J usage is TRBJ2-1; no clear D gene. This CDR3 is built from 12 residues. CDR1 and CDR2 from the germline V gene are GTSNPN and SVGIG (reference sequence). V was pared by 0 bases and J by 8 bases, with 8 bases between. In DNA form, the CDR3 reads TGTGCCTGGAGTGTCCCCCCCTATGAGCAGTTCTTC. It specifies CAWSVPPYEQFF.

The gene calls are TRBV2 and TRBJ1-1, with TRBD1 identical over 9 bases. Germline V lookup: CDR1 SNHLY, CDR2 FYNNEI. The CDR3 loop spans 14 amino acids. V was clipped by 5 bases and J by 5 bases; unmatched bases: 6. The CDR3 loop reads CASSPQGARTEAFF. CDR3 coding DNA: TGTGCCAGCAGTCCACAGGGGGCTCGTACTGAAGCTTTCTTT.